This TCR beta chain came from a study of T cell responses to AZD1222 COVID-19 vaccine (dated by TCRdb to the early 2020s). Concerning the study at large: AZD1222 recipients whose second dose came at about 4 weeks and those whose second dose came at about 12 weeks were combined into one group, since spike-specific TCR depth and breadth did not differ between the two schedules. A total of 230 to 250 trial participants underwent TCR sequencing, of whom about 210 received two doses of AZD1222 and some 26 received two doses of the MenACWY control vaccine. Trial participants were enrolled by age into subgroups of 18-55, 56-69 and 70-plus years, and 148, 28 and 57 TCR-sequenced participants, respectively, were included in these subgroups.

Turning to this clone: Its antigen remains unidentified. Base qualities are not at hand, and no much larger clone is one base apart.

From a lookup of the germline V gene, CDR1 and CDR2 are SGDLS and YYNGEE. V and J lose 4 bases and 2 bases, and a span of 9 bases separates them. Including cysteine and phenylalanine, the CDR3 has 13 amino acids. Only the CDR3 DNA is retained, 39 bases long and in frame from the first base. The time point label on this specimen signifies: baseline before first vaccination. Vaccinee samples were obtained from the UK trials COV001 and COV002, which included a single-blind randomized controlled phase 2/3 trial of AZD1222 (ChAdOx1 nCoV-19) in healthy adults. For TCRbeta chain sequencing, PBMC samples from trial participants were taken at day 0 and at day 28 after the second dose. The research as a whole found: Spike-specific TCR breadth and depth rose significantly after two AZD1222 doses compared with day 0 and with MenACWY recipients. Conclusions about previously exposed vaccinees are limited because only six or seven AZD1222 recipients were SARS-CoV-2 seropositive at baseline. The whole spike protein was spanned by vaccine-associated CD4 TCRs, and dominant responses were seen in regions 160-218 and 743-854. Reportedly, almost half of the unique spike-specific TCRs recognized epitopes lying outside the regions that are mutated in the B.1.351 and B.1.1.7 variants. No day 14 peak-response samples were available, so repertoires were characterized only after the peak T cell response. The 56-69-year group was small, and its depth increase did not reach significance, likely because of low power. Participants were mostly white British, with more females than males. The authors suggested clonal diversity may have been underestimated.

The CDR3 regions of human TCRbeta chains were analyzed by immunosequencing. Regarding the original processing steps: TCRs in the repertoires were matched against a reference library of SARS-CoV-2-specific TCRs that had been generated with the MIRA antigen-specificity platform. Breadth meant the fraction of unique TCRs that were SARS-CoV-2-associated, whereas depth meant the fraction of total T cells that were SARS-CoV-2-associated. Using the MIRA data, each spike-specific TCR was mapped to the spike region that the TCR reacts to and placed in a CD4 or CD8 class. Log10-transformed breadth and depth values were compared by one-way ANOVA with Sidak's multiple comparisons tests. TCRdb's version of the immuneACCESS table is confined to in-frame rearrangements and falls short of the full clone set. An unresolved V gene accounts for under half of the shortfall where checked; the remainder is of unknown origin. V and J calls and clone size are copied from that table; D and trimming were computed from the DNA. This sample is represented by more than 100,000 clones; over 90% of them were singletons. Around 5% of the sample comes from the top ten.

This specimen was peripheral blood, taken on day 0 of AZD1222 vaccination. The source of this sequence is an adult in good health. The chain joins TRBV9 to TRBJ1-1, with the D gene not confidently named. The CDR3 amino acid sequence is: CASSHVANTEAFF. The base sequence is TGTGCCAGCAGCCATGTGGCAAACACTGAAGCTTTCTTT.